This TCR beta chain was retrieved from a study of cytomegalovirus exposure and HLA in healthy donors. Study in general: Earlier, some 170 million T cells were analyzed, and some 120 million unique TCR beta sequences were found among them.

Study outcomes and limitations: CMV antigen specificity was confirmed in vitro for a few CMV-associated chains. Follow-up analysis later connected one missense variant in DCLRE1C with trimming of TCR beta V- and J-genes.

60 Vbeta and 13 Jbeta primers were used in PCR. Some clones are missing from TCRdb's copy, which holds only in-frame ones; the method was immunoSEQ multiplex PCR. This sample lists tens of thousands of clones; its ten largest clones have approximately 3.6%. Turning to this clone: The antigen remains undetermined.

The CDR3 runs to 14 residues. Germline V gives CDR1 SGHKS, CDR2 YYEKEE (reference sequence). V lost 1 base and J lost 4; bases outside the gene matches: 1. The sequence came from a female donor in good health and CMV-seropositive. The specimen sequenced was PBMCs. The gene calls are TRBV5-5 and TRBJ2-7, with 11 bases matching TRBD2. CDR3 nucleotide sequence: TGTGCCAGCAGCTTGCTAGCGGGAGGTTACGAGCAGTACTTC. As protein: CASSLLAGGYEQYF. Full variable domain (outside the CDR3, taken from reference TRBV5-5 and TRBJ2-7): DAGVTQSPTHLIKTRGQQVTLRCSPISGHKSVSWYQQVLGQGPQFIFQYYEKEERGRGNFPDRFSARQFPNYSSELNVNALLLGDSALYLCASSLLAGGYEQYFGPGTRLTVT.